Each of the 19 T cell receptor beta chains below was sequenced from the same sample in a study of shared clonotypes between healthy human individuals. The method was immunoSEQ multiplex PCR; TCRdb's version includes in-frame clones alone and lacks a portion of them. The sample yields roughly 1.5 million clones, nearly 99% seen once. Sequenced sample: naive CD4+ T cells sorted from blood. Regarding subset: CD45RA+ positively selected. The source is a man aged 25-40 years in good health.

J is TRBJ2-3 and V is TRBV2; D is perhaps TRBD1 (5 bases). The CDR3 is made up of 13 amino acids. Germline CDR1 SNHLY, CDR2 FYNNEI. V lost 4 bases and J lost 7, with 12 bases in between. The CDR3 region has the DNA TGTGCCAGCAGTGCAACGGACAATCATACGCAGTATTTT. Translated, it gives CASSATDNHTQYF. Drawing the rest from reference TRBV2 and TRBJ2-3, the complete variable domain is EPEVTQTPSHQVTQMGQEVILRCVPISNHLYFYWYRQILGQKVEFLVSFYNNEISEKSEIFDDQFSVERPDGSNFTLKIRSTKLEDSAMYFCASSATDNHTQYFGPGTRLTVL.

Here the CDR3 DNA reads TGCGCCAGCAGCTTGGCCTCTAGCGGGGATGCCTACGAGCAGTACTTC. The encoded protein is CASSLASSGDAYEQYF. This chain joins TRBV5-1 and TRBJ2-7; TRBD2 matches 9 bases. V shed 0 bases, J shed 2 bases, and the junction held 6 bases outside the gene matches. In germline, CDR1 is SGHRS, CDR2 YFSETQ. There are 16 residues in the CDR3.

The chain has TRBV10-2 and TRBJ1-2; no clear D. V lost 6 bases and J lost 4, with 12 bases in between. Per the germline V gene, CDR1 is WSHSY and CDR2 is SAAADI. This CDR3 region has 13 residues. CDR3 DNA: TGCGCCAGCAGAAGGACGGGATCCTATGGCTACACCTTC. This gives the protein CASRRTGSYGYTF.

The chain couples TRBV5-1 to TRBJ2-7; possibly TRBD1 or TRBD2 for D (5 bases each). The CDR3 loop spans 15 amino acids. The V gene lost 2 bases and the J gene lost 7 bases, with 19 bases spanning the gap. Germline CDR1 reads SGHRS; CDR2 reads YFSETQ. The CDR3 DNA sequence: TGCGCCAGCAGCTTCCGGGACGGTGGGGGTTATGAGCAGTACTTC. It encodes CASSFRDGGGYEQYF.

The gene calls are TRBV28 and TRBJ2-1; D perhaps matches TRBD1 (5 bases). Trimming removed 6 bases at V and 6 bases at J, with 15 bases between. The CDR3 has 14 amino acids. Germline loops: CDR1 MDHEN, CDR2 SYDVKM. This chain's CDR3 is CASSLQGLGNEQFF. CDR3 DNA sequence: TGTGCCAGCAGCCTGCAGGGATTGGGCAATGAGCAGTTCTTC.

This clone was picked up one time. The V and J genes are TRBV9 and TRBJ2-2; D remains ambiguous. The length of the CDR3 is 12 residues. Germline V lookup: CDR1 SGDLS, CDR2 YYNGEE. The germline V and J ends were trimmed by 0 bases and 9 bases, with 6 bases remaining between them. CDR3 region: CASSVGFRELFF. CDR3 nucleotides: TGTGCCAGCAGCGTAGGTTTTAGGGAGCTGTTTTTT. The whole variable domain, filled in from reference TRBV9 and TRBJ2-2, reads DSGVTQTPKHLITATGQRVTLRCSPRSGDLSVYWYQQSLDQGLQFLIQYYNGEERAKGNILERFSAQQFPDLHSELNLSSLELGDSALYFCASSVGFRELFFGEGSRLTVL.

This clone is a singleton in its sample. At the DNA level, this CDR3 is encoded by other sequences in the same sample as well. The chain carries TRBV5-4 and TRBJ1-2, with D perhaps TRBD1 (5 bases). V was clipped by 4 bases and J by 4 bases, with 14 bases between them. This CDR3 has 14 residues. The germline V gene has CDR1 SGHNT and CDR2 YYREEE (reference sequence). CDR3 sequence reads: CASSLAPGGYGYTF. CDR3 coding DNA: TGTGCCAGCAGCCTTGCCCCCGGGGGCTATGGCTACACCTTC.

The chain's CDR3 is CASSLAPRHLRYSGELFF. CDR3 DNA: TGTGCCAGCAGCTTAGCGCCCCGACACTTAAGATACTCCGGGGAGCTGTTTTTT. This chain links TRBV7-9 with TRBJ2-2; D gene ambiguous. V lost 0 bases, J lost 6 bases, and 20 bases lay in between. CDR1 is SEHNR, CDR2 FQNEAQ, per germline (reference sequence). The CDR3 is 18 amino acids. Full variable domain (missing parts from reference TRBV7-9 and TRBJ2-2): DTGVSQNPRHKITKRGQNVTFRCDPISEHNRLYWYRQTLGQGPEFLTYFQNEAQLEKSRLLSDRFSAERPKGSFSTLEIQRTEQGDSAMYLCASSLAPRHLRYSGELFFGEGSRLTVL.

The rearrangement links TRBV28 to TRBJ2-1, with 11 bases lining up with TRBD2. V lost 5 bases, J lost 2 bases, and 8 bases stayed unmatched. Germline CDR1 is MDHEN and CDR2 is SYDVKM. The CDR3 totals 17 residues. The CDR3 sequence is CASSRSPLAGAYNEQFF. The CDR3, as DNA: TGTGCCAGCAGTAGGAGCCCACTAGCGGGGGCCTACAATGAGCAGTTCTTC.

This chain connects TRBV9 to TRBJ2-5, with 7 bases that match TRBD1. From germline, CDR1 is SGDLS and CDR2 YYNGEE. CDR3 length: 14 amino acids. The trim removed 3 bases at V and 5 bases at J, leaving 7 bases unmatched. Here the CDR3 reads CASSAWDRGETQYF. As DNA, the CDR3 is TGTGCCAGCAGCGCCTGGGACAGAGGCGAGACCCAGTACTTC.

The CDR3 sequence is CASSLPVAGANVLTF. The CDR3 DNA reads TGTGCCAGCAGCTTACCGGTGGCCGGGGCCAACGTCCTGACTTTC. The chain employs TRBV7-3 and TRBJ2-6; the D is unclear. CDR3 length: 15 residues. V was trimmed by 2 bases and J by 4 bases, leaving 9 bases between them. Per germline, CDR1 SGHTA and CDR2 FQGTGA.

The chain uses TRBV5-1 and TRBJ1-2; the D gene is possibly TRBD1 (6 bases). Trimming removed 0 bases at V and 5 bases at J, with 8 bases between. CDR3 length: 13 amino acids. Germline V gene data show CDR1 as SGHRS and CDR2 as YFSETQ. CDR3 DNA sequence: TGCGCCAGCAGCTTGGAGGACAGATATGGCTACACCTTC. Translation: CASSLEDRYGYTF. Together with reference TRBV5-1 and TRBJ1-2, the CDR3 gives the full variable domain: KAGVTQTPRYLIKTRGQQVTLSCSPISGHRSVSWYQQTPGQGLQFLFEYFSETQRNKGNFPGRFSGRQFSNSRSEMNVSTLELGDSALYLCASSLEDRYGYTFGSGTRLTVV.

The V call is TRBV9, the J call TRBJ2-5, with 10 bases lining up with TRBD1. With V trimmed by 4 bases and J by 5 bases, 5 bases remained unmatched. This CDR3 is 14 amino acids long. CDR1 SGDLS and CDR2 YYNGEE come from the germline V gene. CDR3 region: CASSKRQGAETQYF. CDR3 nucleotide sequence: TGTGCCAGCAGCAAACGACAGGGGGCGGAGACCCAGTACTTC.

The rearrangement joins TRBV29-1 to TRBJ1-2; weak D call: TRBD1 (6 bases). This CDR3 has 13 residues. Germline-derived CDR1 and CDR2 are SQVTM and ANQGSEA. V lost 6 bases and J lost 3, with 14 bases in between. The CDR3 DNA reads as TGCAGCGTGGTAGGGGGGTCGGACTATGGCTACACCTTC. Translation gives CSVVGGSDYGYTF.

The chain couples TRBV15 to TRBJ2-7; tentatively, D is TRBD2 (6 bases). Trimming removed 3 bases at V and 6 bases at J, with 15 bases between. Germline lookup yields CDR1 LNHNV and CDR2 YYDKDF (reference sequence). This CDR3 spans 14 amino acids. This CDR3 reads CATSSRDSEIEQYF. In nucleotides, the CDR3 is TGTGCCACCAGCAGCCGGGACTCAGAAATCGAGCAGTACTTC.

V usage is TRBV18 and J usage is TRBJ2-7; D gene uncertain. Germline V gene data show CDR1 as KGHSH and CDR2 as LQKENI. This CDR3 has 15 residues. The V gene lost 5 bases and the J gene lost 0 bases, with 14 bases spanning the gap. The CDR3 DNA reads as TGTGCCAGCTCAACCCGTGGCAAGAACTCCTACGAGCAGTACTTC. The encoded protein is CASSTRGKNSYEQYF.

V gene TRBV6-1 combines with J gene TRBJ2-3; 11 bases map to TRBD2. The CDR3 extends over 15 amino acids. Germline values: CDR1 MNHNS, CDR2 SASEGT. After removal of 6 bases from V and 5 bases from J, the junction contained 7 bases not matched to a gene. This chain's CDR3 is CASRRLAGTEDTQYF. As DNA, the CDR3 is TGTGCCAGCAGAAGACTAGCGGGAACGGAAGATACGCAGTATTTT.

The V gene is TRBV30, the J gene TRBJ1-5; D might be TRBD1 (6 bases). The germline gives CDR1 GTSNPN, CDR2 SVGIG (reference sequence). V was pared by 2 bases and J by 6 bases, with 11 bases between. The CDR3 extends over 13 amino acids. DNA for the CDR3: TGTGCCTGGAGTAGGGGGGGTCGTCAGCCCCAGCATTTT. Protein sequence: CAWSRGGRQPQHF.

The chain employs TRBV6-5 and TRBJ2-7; 7 bases line up with TRBD2. Germline V gene lookup returns CDR1 MNHEY and CDR2 SVGAGI. The V and J ends lost 4 bases and 5 bases, in that order; junction bases with no gene match: 5. The CDR3 spans 13 residues. CDR3 DNA sequence: TGTGCCAGCAGTTCCGGGGGACTAAACGAGCAGTACTTC. Translated: CASSSGGLNEQYF.